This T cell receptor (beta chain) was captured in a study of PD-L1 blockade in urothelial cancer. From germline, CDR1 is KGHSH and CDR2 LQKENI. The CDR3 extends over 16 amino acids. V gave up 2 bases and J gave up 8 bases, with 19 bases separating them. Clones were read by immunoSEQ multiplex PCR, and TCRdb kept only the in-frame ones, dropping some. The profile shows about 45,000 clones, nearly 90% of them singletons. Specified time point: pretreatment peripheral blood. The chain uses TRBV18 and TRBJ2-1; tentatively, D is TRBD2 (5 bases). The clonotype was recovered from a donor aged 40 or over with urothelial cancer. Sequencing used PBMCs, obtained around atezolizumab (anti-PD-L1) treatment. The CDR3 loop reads CASSPGLVGGRDEQFF. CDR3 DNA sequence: TGTGCCAGCTCACCAGGACTCGTCGGTGGCCGGGATGAGCAGTTCTTC.